This passage covers 10 T cell receptor beta chains from one sample sequenced in a study of T-cell memory formation after mild COVID-19. TCRdb recomputed calls from the 5' RACE reads with MiXCR, one row per CDR3 protein. Counted here are about 400,000 distinct CDR3 sequences, 13% to 15% occurring once; the ten biggest clones make up about 20%. The source material was PBMCs or a T cell subset sorted from them (not recorded which). The receptors shown here come from a young man who had mild COVID-19 (a few samples of this study predate the infection). Cell type and time point are not known.

The CDR3 DNA reads TGTGCCAGCAGTGGACACGGGACAGCTCGAAATGAGCAGTTCTTC. This gives the protein CASSGHGTARNEQFF. The gene calls are TRBV12-3 or TRBV12-4 and TRBJ2-1, with 7 bases fitting TRBD1. The CDR3 has 15 amino acids. The trim removed 5 bases at V and 7 bases at J, leaving 11 bases unmatched.

This clonotype came up a few times. The chain is built from TRBV9 and TRBJ1-2, with a weak D call TRBD1 (6 bases). This CDR3 comprises 17 residues. Germline assignment: CDR1 SGDLS and CDR2 YYNGEE. Trimming removed 0 bases from V and 2 bases from J, with 17 bases in between. As DNA, the CDR3 is TGTGCCAGCAGCGTAGTCAGAGACACAGGGCCAAACTATGGCTACACCTTC. Its translation is CASSVVRDTGPNYGYTF. Filled out from reference TRBV9 and TRBJ1-2, the complete variable domain reads DSGVTQTPKHLITATGQRVTLRCSPRSGDLSVYWYQQSLDQGLQFLIQYYNGEERAKGNILERFSAQQFPDLHSELNLSSLELGDSALYFCASSVVRDTGPNYGYTFGSGTRLTVV.

The CDR3 DNA follows: TGTGCCAGCAGCCCGTCTATGGGTGGCTACACCTTC. Protein product: CASSPSMGGYTF. The chain uses TRBV7-2 and TRBJ1-2; no reliable D call. The germline V gene encodes CDR1 SGHTA and CDR2 FQGNSA. The CDR3 runs to 12 residues. V lost 5 bases to trimming and J lost 7 bases, with 11 bases between them.

A few counts support this clonotype. The chain has TRBV10-3 and TRBJ2-7, with a tentative D call TRBD1 (6 bases). Germline loops: CDR1 ENHRY, CDR2 SYGVKD. V was shortened by 7 bases and J by 3 bases, with 13 bases between the two germline ends. CDR3 length equals 13 residues. The CDR3 here is CAITRQVSYEQYF. Written as DNA, the CDR3 is TGTGCCATCACCCGACAGGTCAGCTACGAGCAGTACTTC.

This clonotype was seen many times. V usage is TRBV24-1 and J usage is TRBJ2-3, with TRBD1 matching 9 bases. V shed 4 bases, J shed 5 bases, and the junction held 6 bases outside the gene matches. This CDR3 comprises 15 residues. Germline V gene sequence: CDR1 KGHDR, CDR2 SFDVKD. The CDR3 DNA follows: TGTGCCACCAGTGACCCCGGACAGGGGATAGATACGCAGTATTTT. This gives the protein CATSDPGQGIDTQYF.

This clonotype was detected many times. The CDR3 region is CASSQETGTEQYV. The CDR3 coding sequence is TGCGCCAGCAGCCAAGAGACAGGGACCGAGCAGTACGTC. This sequence joins TRBV4-3 and TRBJ2-7; 7 bases fit TRBD1. Germline values: CDR1 LGHNA, CDR2 YSLEER. With 0 bases clipped from V and 6 bases from J, the junction kept 2 bases outside the gene matches. The CDR3 spans 13 residues.

This clonotype appeared many times. The V call is TRBV7-9, the J call TRBJ1-1, with 8 nucleotides matching TRBD1. Germline CDR1 and CDR2: SEHNR and FQNEAQ (reference sequence). V lost 1 base and J lost 11; bases outside the gene matches: 3. This CDR3 contains 12 residues. CDR3 loop: CASSLEDRVAFF. CDR3 coding DNA: TGTGCCAGCAGCTTAGAGGACAGGGTTGCTTTCTTT.

This clonotype was detected a few times. CDR3 amino acids: CSATTGAIQPQHF. The CDR3 bases are TGCAGTGCTACAACAGGGGCCATTCAGCCCCAGCATTTT. The V call is TRBV20-1, the J call TRBJ1-5; TRBD1 aligns across 7 bases. Germline CDR1 is DFQATT and CDR2 is SNEGSKA (reference sequence). This CDR3 contains 13 residues. Trimming removed 4 bases from V and 6 bases from J; junction bases left unmatched: 6.

This clonotype was recorded a few times. J is TRBJ1-5 and V is TRBV19; no reliable D call. Germline CDR1 is LNHDA and CDR2 is SQIVND (reference sequence). V was trimmed by 7 bases and J by 2 bases, leaving 12 bases between them. The CDR3 extends over 14 amino acids. CDR3 in amino acids: CASTTPAGNQPQHF. The CDR3 nucleotides are TGTGCCAGTACCACGCCGGCGGGCAATCAGCCCCAGCATTTT. Variable domain in full (rest from reference TRBV19 and TRBJ1-5): DGGITQSPKYLFRKEGQNVTLSCEQNLNHDAMYWYRQDPGQGLRLIYYSQIVNDFQKGDIAEGYSVSREKKESFPLTVTSAQKNPTAFYLCASTTPAGNQPQHFGDGTRLSIL.

The sample holds a few counts of this clonotype. The chain employs TRBV7-8 and TRBJ2-6; D gene uncertain. Deletions cut 4 bases from V and 4 bases from J, with 11 bases between. The CDR3 has 15 residues. CDR1 and CDR2 (germline): SGHVS, FQNEAQ. CDR3: CASSSPRSGANVLTF. The CDR3 DNA is TGTGCCAGCAGCTCACCTCGTTCCGGGGCCAACGTCCTGACTTTC.